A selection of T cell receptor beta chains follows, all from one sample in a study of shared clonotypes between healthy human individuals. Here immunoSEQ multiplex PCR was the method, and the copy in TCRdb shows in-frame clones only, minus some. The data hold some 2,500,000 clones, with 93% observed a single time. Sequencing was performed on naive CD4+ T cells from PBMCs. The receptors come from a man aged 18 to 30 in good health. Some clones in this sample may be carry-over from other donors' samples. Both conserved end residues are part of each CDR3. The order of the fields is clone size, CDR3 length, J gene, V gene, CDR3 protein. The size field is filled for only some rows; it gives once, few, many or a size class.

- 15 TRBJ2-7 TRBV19 CASSIEVTVRNEQYF
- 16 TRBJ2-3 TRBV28 CASSSVRAGNTDTQYF
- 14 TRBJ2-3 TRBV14 CASRWTSGTDTQYF
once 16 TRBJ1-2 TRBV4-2 CASSPWDGQANYGHTF
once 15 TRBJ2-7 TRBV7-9 CASSLFGPSSYEQYF
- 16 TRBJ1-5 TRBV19 CASSPGDRGSNQPQHF
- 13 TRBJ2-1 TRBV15 CATRSGTRNEQFF
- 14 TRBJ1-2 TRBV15 CATSRDPLGSGYTF
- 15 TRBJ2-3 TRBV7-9 CASSLARSSTDTQYF
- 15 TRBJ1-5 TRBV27 CASSSGQARNQPQHF
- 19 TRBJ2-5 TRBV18 CASSGRLAGFPRYQETQYF
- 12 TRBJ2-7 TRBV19 CASSRGRYEQYF
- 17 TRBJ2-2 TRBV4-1 CASSQRRGTANTGELFF
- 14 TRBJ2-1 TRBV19 CASKSSSRRNEQFF
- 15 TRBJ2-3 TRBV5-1 CASSTSGANTDTQYF
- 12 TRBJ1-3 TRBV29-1 CSVRQGADTIYF
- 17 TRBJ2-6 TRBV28 CASLTTGDGSGANVLTF
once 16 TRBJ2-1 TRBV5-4 CASSLPLAGGDREQFF
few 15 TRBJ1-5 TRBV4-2 CASSQDRKADQPQHF
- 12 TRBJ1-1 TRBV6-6 CASSYKNTEAFF